This record looks at one T cell receptor beta chain sequence and its context. Its antigen is as yet unknown. Second doses were pooled across both intervals (about 4 or about 12 weeks). This entry is derived from a study of T cell responses to AZD1222 COVID-19 vaccine. The study, taken as a whole, reports: The donor cohort was predominantly white British with a female majority, and clonal diversity may have been underestimated. Across the whole spike, CD4 TCRs peaked at regions 160-218 and 743-854.

Here immunoSEQ multiplex PCR was the method, and the copy in TCRdb shows in-frame clones only, minus some. The sample contains 150,000 or so clones, around 90% of which appear only once. This sequence originates from an adult who received the AZD1222 COVID-19 vaccine. Sequences were derived from peripheral blood, sampled 28 days after the second AZD1222 dose.

The CDR3 sequence is CASSLEGGASYEQYF. The CDR3 DNA reads as TGCGCCAGCAGCTTGGAAGGGGGGGCCTCCTACGAGCAGTACTTC. This rearrangement joins TRBV5-1 to TRBJ2-7; possibly TRBD2 for D (7 bases). CDR3 length: 15 residues. Germline assignment: CDR1 SGHRS and CDR2 YFSETQ. V lost 0 bases and J lost 0, with 10 bases in between. Based on the CDR3 plus reference TRBV5-1 and TRBJ2-7, the full variable domain is KAGVTQTPRYLIKTRGQQVTLSCSPISGHRSVSWYQQTPGQGLQFLFEYFSETQRNKGNFPGRFSGRQFSNSRSEMNVSTLELGDSALYLCASSLEGGASYEQYFGPGTRLTVT.